Below, 14 T cell receptor beta chains from the same sample are listed, as sequenced in a study of T-cell memory formation after mild COVID-19. TCRdb redid the calling of the 5' RACE reads with MiXCR, one entry per CDR3 protein. Here the sample spans about 320,000 distinct CDR3 sequences, 14% being singletons. The specimen was PBMCs or a T cell subset sorted from them (not recorded which). All receptors derive from a man between 18 and 35 years old who had mild COVID-19 (a few samples of this study predate the infection). Cell type and time point are not known.

The gene calls are TRBV27 and TRBJ2-3; no reliable D call. CDR1 is MNHEY, CDR2 SMNVEV, per germline (reference sequence). V lost 2 bases, J lost 0 bases, and 12 bases lay in between. CDR3 size: 16 residues. CDR3 residues: CASSLTQSISTDTQYF. The CDR3 coding sequence is TGTGCCAGCAGTTTAACGCAGTCGATTAGCACAGATACGCAGTATTTT.

This clonotype was counted between two and nine times. CDR3 coding DNA: TGCGCCAGCAGCTTAAAACAGGGGGTAGAGACCCAGTACTTC. Amino acid sequence: CASSLKQGVETQYF. The chain carries TRBV5-1 and TRBJ2-5; 8 bases agree with TRBD1. Unmatched junction bases numbered 4, after V lost 2 bases and J lost 4 bases. The germline gives CDR1 SGHRS, CDR2 YFSETQ. The CDR3 loop spans 14 amino acids.

The J gene is TRBJ2-7, the V gene TRBV9; no firm D call. CDR1 SGDLS and CDR2 YYNGEE come from the germline V gene. The CDR3 totals 13 residues. V lost 4 bases and J lost 7, with 15 bases in between. The CDR3 is CASSPPSTREQYF. The CDR3 nucleotides read TGTGCCAGCAGCCCCCCATCCACCCGGGAGCAGTACTTC.

The sample holds a few counts of this clonotype. The chain carries TRBV19 and TRBJ1-1; 9 nucleotides agree with TRBD1. The CDR3 is 14 amino acids. Germline lookup yields CDR1 LNHDA and CDR2 SQIVND (reference sequence). Losses at the gene ends were 5 bases for V and 6 bases for J; bases not matched to a gene: 7. This chain's CDR3 is CASSFPGQGPEAFF. In DNA, the CDR3 is TGTGCCAGTAGTTTCCCGGGACAGGGACCTGAAGCTTTCTTT.

The genes are TRBV6-2 or TRBV6-3 and TRBJ1-4; a weak D match, TRBD1 (5 bases). The CDR3 length is 12 residues. The germline CDR1 and CDR2 sequences are MNHEY and SVGEGT. V lost 10 bases and J lost 8, with 14 bases in between. The CDR3, as DNA: TGTGCCACCGGGACGGTTAGAGAAAAACTGTTTTTT. Amino acid sequence: CATGTVREKLFF.

This sequence joins TRBV29-1 and TRBJ2-3, with D hard to call. This CDR3 spans 11 amino acids. The germline V and J ends were trimmed by 6 bases and 6 bases, with 10 bases remaining between them. Germline lookup yields CDR1 SQVTM and CDR2 ANQGSEA. CDR3 bases: TGCAGCGTGACGGGTGGGGATACGCAGTATTTT. This translates into CSVTGGDTQYF.

As DNA, the CDR3 is TGCGCCAGCAGCCAAAAAAGGGCGGATAACTACGAGCAGTACGTC. Encoded protein: CASSQKRADNYEQYV. The V call is TRBV4-1, the J call TRBJ2-7; D unresolved. Trimming took 2 bases from V and 3 from J, leaving 14 bases between them. Germline V CDR1 and CDR2: MGHRA, YSYEKL. The CDR3 extends over 15 amino acids.

CDR3 amino acids: CASRLVEGALVRYTF. CDR3 DNA: TGTGCCAGCAGACTCGTTGAAGGGGCCCTAGTACGCTACACCTTC. The chain combines TRBV6-5 with TRBJ1-2, with D possibly being TRBD1 (5 bases). The V gene's germline CDR1 is MNHEY and CDR2 SVGAGI. The CDR3 loop spans 15 amino acids. V dropped 6 bases and J dropped 9 bases, with 23 bases sitting between them.

In this sample, this clonotype turned up a few times. The chain joins TRBV20-1 to TRBJ2-3; no clear D. CDR1 DFQATT and CDR2 SNEGSKA come from the germline V gene (reference sequence). With 0 bases removed from V and 4 bases from J, the gap between germline ends came to 8 bases. This CDR3 has 13 residues. The CDR3 DNA follows: TGCAGTGCTAGAGATTCCGCGGCAGATACGCAGTATTTT. Amino acid sequence: CSARDSAADTQYF.

The rearrangement links TRBV7-9 to TRBJ1-5; 7 bases fit TRBD1. The V segment lost 5 bases and the J segment 2 bases; nucleotides outside the gene matches: 6. The germline gives CDR1 SEHNR, CDR2 FQNEAQ (reference sequence). CDR3 size: 15 residues. The CDR3 DNA is TGTGCCAGCAGCAGTACAGGGGTTGGCAATCAGCCCCAGCATTTT. Translated: CASSSTGVGNQPQHF.

The rearrangement links TRBV20-1 to TRBJ2-6; the D gene is possibly TRBD1 (5 bases). CDR3 length equals 14 residues. Germline loops: CDR1 DFQATT, CDR2 SNEGSKA (reference sequence). V was shortened by 2 bases and J by 4 bases, with 9 bases between the two germline ends. DNA of the CDR3: TGCAGTGCTAGAAGGGGATTCGGGGCCAACGTCCTGACTTTC. Protein sequence: CSARRGFGANVLTF.

The table lists this clonotype with many counts. V gene TRBV5-1 combines with J gene TRBJ2-5; tentatively, D is TRBD1 (6 bases). The V gene's germline CDR1 is SGHRS and CDR2 YFSETQ. Trimming left V 4 bases short and J 2 bases short, with 15 bases between. The CDR3 is 15 amino acids. In DNA form, the CDR3 reads TGCGCCAGCAGCGGATACCGGACAGCGCAAGAGACCCAGTACTTC. This translates into CASSGYRTAQETQYF.

This clonotype came up many times. The chain employs TRBV10-3 and TRBJ2-3, with 11 bases fitting TRBD2. V lost 6 bases to trimming and J lost 0 bases; unmatched junction nucleotides: 11. CDR1 ENHRY and CDR2 SYGVKD come from the germline V gene. This CDR3 has 18 residues. The CDR3 region has the DNA TGTGCCATCAGGACTTTGGGGGCTAGCGGGGGGAGCACAGATACGCAGTATTTT. This codes for CAIRTLGASGGSTDTQYF.

This clonotype has a handful of counts. The chain combines TRBV25-1 with TRBJ1-5, with D tentatively TRBD1 (6 bases). The CDR3 contains 14 residues. Trimming cost V 1 base and J 5 bases, with 9 bases left between them. From germline, CDR1 is MGHDK and CDR2 SYGVNS. The CDR3 protein is CASSESSGDQPQHF. For the CDR3, the DNA is TGTGCCAGCAGTGAATCTTCAGGGGATCAGCCCCAGCATTTT.